The clone carrying this T cell receptor (beta chain) was seen repeatedly, ten times or more. The record originates from a study of T cells after posttransplantation cyclophosphamide. TCRdb's copy holds only in-frame clones and misses some; the assay was immunoSEQ multiplex PCR. The table lists roughly 45,000 clones, with no singletons. The CDR3 covers 15 residues. Per the germline V gene, CDR1 is MNHNS and CDR2 is SASEGT. The ends lost 4 bases at V and 3 bases at J; junction bases unmatched: 3. This chain links TRBV6-1 with TRBJ2-1; 10 positions match TRBD2. This receptor was identified in a man between 35 and 55 years old in good health, CMV-negative, and a related stem cell transplant donor. The sequenced sample consisted of PBMCs. CDR3 sequence: CASSVLAGFYNEQFF. CDR3 DNA sequence: TGTGCCAGCAGTGTACTAGCGGGGTTCTACAATGAGCAGTTCTTC.